Listed below are T cell receptor beta chains from one sample, sequenced in a study of Ad26.COV2.S vaccination and SARS-CoV-2 variants. Sequencing used immunoSEQ multiplex PCR; TCRdb keeps in-frame clones, though not all of them. The table shows about 180,000 clones, with roughly 87% occurring only once. The sample was peripheral blood, taken after recovery from COVID-19. All receptors come from a human donor who had recovered from COVID-19. CDR3s include the opening cysteine and the closing phenylalanine or tryptophan.

v_gene	CDR3aa
TRBV19	CASSASGALYEQYF
TRBV6-5	CASSLAGTGLNEQFF
TRBV19	CASGYGVGTEAFF
TRBV10-3	CAIRGTLKEYEQYF
TRBV5-1	CASSLGPATGELFF
TRBV7-9	CASSPGEWDTEAFF
TRBV24-1	CATSDLRGTDTQYF
TRBV2	CASSPGTGRNSPLHF
TRBV9	CASSRVPGRGYTF
TRBV5-6	CASSLSPGQDTEAFF
TRBV19	CASIGQGAFNTEAFF
TRBV28	CASSLGTYEAFF
TRBV10-1	CASSASRYNEQFF
TRBV4-1	CASSQDPGGTPRELFF
TRBV18	CASSPPGQGQSNEQFF
TRBV10-1	CANLAGGQYF
TRBV14	CASSPQGVFSPLHF
TRBV6-5	CASSYSPHLGANVLTF
TRBV28	CASSFLSAGLNTDTQYF
TRBV6-5	CASSYPFGTPGTEAFF
TRBV5-6	CASSLAGRRNSPLHF
TRBV27	CASSLYARVRNTEAFF
TRBV7-8	CASSVIAGGGTDTQYF
TRBV6-6	CASSYPRGQSYEQYF
TRBV3-1/TRBV3-2	CASSQMDRTGELFF
TRBV11-2	CASSLGGASYNEQFF
TRBV6-6	CASSLLGDTEAFF
TRBV13	CASSSGQYEQYF
TRBV30	CAWSVGGTHYNEQFF
TRBV27	CASSLSTIGTQYF
TRBV19	CASTRGGPYNEQFF
TRBV19	CASSIEGGPAEKLFF
TRBV6-5	CASSYSGAGNSPLHF
TRBV27	CASSLPPYEQYF
TRBV12-5	CASATYRWTGENTEAFF
TRBV11-3	CASSLEGGFNEQFF
TRBV12-3/TRBV12-4	CASSLLRESEQYF
TRBV6-5	CASTLQANYGYTF
TRBV13	CASSLERTGDTPNYGYTF
TRBV5-1	CASSRTSGRAYEQYF
TRBV10-1	CASSEGGSYEQYF
TRBV2	CASSPTSDDEQYF
TRBV7-2	CASSLGLNSYNEQFF
TRBV7-8	CASSPRDRVYNEQFF
TRBV11-1	CASSLGVETQYF
TRBV5-1	CASSLTENTGELFF
TRBV2	CASDLGTGGAYGYTF
TRBV5-1	CASSLAATNEKLFF
TRBV12-5	CASGLPPHRAFF
TRBV18	CASSPNSFSNYGYTF
TRBV28	CASSPLRDSVSGANVLTF
TRBV6-5	CASSRASGGAETQYF
TRBV7-2	CASSPRGDTTYEQYF
TRBV20-1	CSASFNLMNTEAFF
TRBV12-3/TRBV12-4	CASSLAGNQPQHF
TRBV2	CASSEQGPYEQYF
TRBV6-5	CASREVSGANVLTF
TRBV30	CAWRRQGGYNEQFF
TRBV4-1	CASSQGPTEQFF
TRBV7-7	CASSTQTGQTGELFF